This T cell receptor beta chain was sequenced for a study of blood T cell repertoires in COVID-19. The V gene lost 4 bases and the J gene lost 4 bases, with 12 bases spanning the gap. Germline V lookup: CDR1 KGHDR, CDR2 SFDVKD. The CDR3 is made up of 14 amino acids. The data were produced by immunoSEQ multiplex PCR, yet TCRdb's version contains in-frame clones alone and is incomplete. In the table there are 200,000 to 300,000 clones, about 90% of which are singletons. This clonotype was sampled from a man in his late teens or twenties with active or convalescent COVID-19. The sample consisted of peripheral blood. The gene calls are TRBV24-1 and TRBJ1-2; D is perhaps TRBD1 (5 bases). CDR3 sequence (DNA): TGTGCCACCAGTGAAGGGGCCCCCGGCTATGGCTACACCTTC. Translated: CATSEGAPGYGYTF.